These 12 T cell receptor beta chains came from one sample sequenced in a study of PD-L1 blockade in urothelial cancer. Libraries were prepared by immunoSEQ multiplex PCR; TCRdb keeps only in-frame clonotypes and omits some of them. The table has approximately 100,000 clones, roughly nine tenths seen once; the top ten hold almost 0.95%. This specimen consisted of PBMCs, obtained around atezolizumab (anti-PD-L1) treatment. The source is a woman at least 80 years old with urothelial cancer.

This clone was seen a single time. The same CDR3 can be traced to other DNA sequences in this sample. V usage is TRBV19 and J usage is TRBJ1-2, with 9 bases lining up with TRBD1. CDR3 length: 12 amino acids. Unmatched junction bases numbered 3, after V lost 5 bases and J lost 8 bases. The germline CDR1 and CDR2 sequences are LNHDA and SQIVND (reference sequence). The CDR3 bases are TGTGCCAGTAGTCCGGACAGGGGAGGCTACACCTTC. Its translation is CASSPDRGGYTF. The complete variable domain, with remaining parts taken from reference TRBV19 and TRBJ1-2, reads DGGITQSPKYLFRKEGQNVTLSCEQNLNHDAMYWYRQDPGQGLRLIYYSQIVNDFQKGDIAEGYSVSREKKESFPLTVTSAQKNPTAFYLCASSPDRGGYTFGSGTRLTVV.

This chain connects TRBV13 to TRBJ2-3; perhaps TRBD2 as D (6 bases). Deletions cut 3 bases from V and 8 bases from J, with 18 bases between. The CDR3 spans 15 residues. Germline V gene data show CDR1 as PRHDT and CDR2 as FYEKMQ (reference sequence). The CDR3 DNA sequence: TGTGCCAGCAGCTTTGGGACTGTAGCAGCCGGTACGCAGTATTTT. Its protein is CASSFGTVAAGTQYF.

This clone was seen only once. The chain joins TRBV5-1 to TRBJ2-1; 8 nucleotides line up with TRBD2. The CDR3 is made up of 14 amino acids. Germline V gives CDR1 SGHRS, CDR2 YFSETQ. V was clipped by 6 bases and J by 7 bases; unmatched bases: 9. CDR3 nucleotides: TGCGCCAGCAAAGAACTAGCGGATCTAAATGAGCAGTTCTTC. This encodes CASKELADLNEQFF.

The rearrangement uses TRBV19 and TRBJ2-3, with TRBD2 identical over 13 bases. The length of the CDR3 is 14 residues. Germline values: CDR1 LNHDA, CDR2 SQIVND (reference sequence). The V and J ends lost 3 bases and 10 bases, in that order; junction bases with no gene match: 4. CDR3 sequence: CASSMGTSGKAQYF. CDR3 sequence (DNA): TGTGCCAGTAGTATGGGGACTAGCGGGAAGGCGCAGTATTTT.

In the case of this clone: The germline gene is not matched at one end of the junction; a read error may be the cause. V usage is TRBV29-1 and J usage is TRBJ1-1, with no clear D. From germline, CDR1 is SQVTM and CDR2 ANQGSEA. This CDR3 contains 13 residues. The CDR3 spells CSVESTTNSEAFF. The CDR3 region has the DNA TGCAGCGTTGAATCCACCACGAACTCTGAAGCTTTCTTT.

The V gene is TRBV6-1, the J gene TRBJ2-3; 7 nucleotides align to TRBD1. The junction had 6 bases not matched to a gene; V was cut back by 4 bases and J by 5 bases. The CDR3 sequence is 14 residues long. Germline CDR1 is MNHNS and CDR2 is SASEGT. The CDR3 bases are TGTGCCAGCAGTGGGATGAGGGGGCTAGATACGCAGTATTTT. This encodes CASSGMRGLDTQYF.

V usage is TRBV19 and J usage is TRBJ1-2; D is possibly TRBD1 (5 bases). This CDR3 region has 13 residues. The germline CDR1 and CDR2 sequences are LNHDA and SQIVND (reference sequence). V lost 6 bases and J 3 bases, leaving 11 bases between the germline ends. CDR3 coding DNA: TGTGCCAGTAGCAGGGCGGGAGACTATGGCTACACCTTC. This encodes CASSRAGDYGYTF.

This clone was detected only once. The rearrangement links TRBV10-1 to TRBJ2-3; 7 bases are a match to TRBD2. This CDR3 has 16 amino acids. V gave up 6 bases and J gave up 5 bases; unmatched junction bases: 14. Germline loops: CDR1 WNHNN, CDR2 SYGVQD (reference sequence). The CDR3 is CASSAEGGRAIDTQYF. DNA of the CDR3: TGCGCCAGCAGCGCTGAGGGTGGGAGGGCAATAGATACGCAGTATTTT.

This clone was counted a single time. In nucleotides, the CDR3 is TGTGCCAGCAGCACACCCGGGACTAGCCTGTTCTTC. Translating it yields CASSTPGTSLFF. The chain combines TRBV9 with TRBJ2-1; 9 nucleotides align to TRBD2. V dropped 4 bases and J dropped 15; count of bases not matched to a gene: 8. The CDR3 has 12 residues. Germline CDR1 reads SGDLS; CDR2 reads YYNGEE.

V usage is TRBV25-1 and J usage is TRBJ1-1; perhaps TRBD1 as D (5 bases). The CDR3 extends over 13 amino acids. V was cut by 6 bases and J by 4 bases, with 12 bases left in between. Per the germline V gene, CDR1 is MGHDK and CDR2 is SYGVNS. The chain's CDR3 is CASSSQGATEAFF. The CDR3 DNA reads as TGTGCCAGCAGCTCGCAGGGTGCCACTGAAGCTTTCTTT.

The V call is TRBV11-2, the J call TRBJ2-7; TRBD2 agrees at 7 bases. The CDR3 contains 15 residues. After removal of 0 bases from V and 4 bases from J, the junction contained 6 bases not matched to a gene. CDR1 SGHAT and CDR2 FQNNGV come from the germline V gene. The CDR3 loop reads CASSLDRDYPYEQYF. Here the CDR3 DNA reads TGTGCCAGCAGCTTAGATAGGGACTATCCGTACGAGCAGTACTTC.

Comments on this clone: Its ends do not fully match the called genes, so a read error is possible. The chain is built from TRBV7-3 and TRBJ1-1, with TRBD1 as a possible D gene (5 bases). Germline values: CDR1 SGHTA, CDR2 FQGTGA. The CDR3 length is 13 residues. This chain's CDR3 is CASSLKGNAEAFF. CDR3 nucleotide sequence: TGTGCCAGCAGCTTAAAGGGGAACGCTGAAGCTTTCTTT.